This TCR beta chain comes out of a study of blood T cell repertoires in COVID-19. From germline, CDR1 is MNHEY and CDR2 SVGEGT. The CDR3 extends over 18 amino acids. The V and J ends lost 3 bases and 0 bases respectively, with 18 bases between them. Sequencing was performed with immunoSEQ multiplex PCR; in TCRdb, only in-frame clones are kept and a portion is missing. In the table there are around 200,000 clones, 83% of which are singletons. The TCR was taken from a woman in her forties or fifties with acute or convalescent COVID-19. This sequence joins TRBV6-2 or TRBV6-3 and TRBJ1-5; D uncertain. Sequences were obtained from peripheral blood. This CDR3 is CASSYVRSRLYSNQPQHF. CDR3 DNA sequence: TGTGCCAGCAGTTATGTTCGTAGCCGACTATATAGCAATCAGCCCCAGCATTTT.